This T cell receptor (beta chain) came from a study of regulatory T cells in long-lasting Graves disease. Study results and caveats: Persistent patients shared thousands of public clonotypes among themselves. Newly diagnosed patients shared fewer, at some 900.

Time point noted: newly diagnosed GD, antithyroid drugs for less than 3 months. RNA extracted from PBMCs served as the sequencing template. This clonotype has a count of ten or more. Antigen: not known. Germline lookup yields CDR1 MNHNS and CDR2 SASEGT. The CDR3 is made up of 14 amino acids. Trimming removed 7 bases at V and 0 bases at J, with 10 bases between. With iRepertoire HTBI primers and Arm-PCR of CDR3 regions, TCR beta libraries were built. TCRdb processed the multiplex PCR reads anew with MiXCR; each CDR3 protein has one entry. The sample consists of around 400,000 distinct CDR3 sequences, 10% to 15% of them appearing once. These data were also reused for a study on T cells in Graves' hyperthyroidism and ophthalmopathy. That paper notes: If no ophthalmopathy progression occurred within 18 months, Graves' hyperthyroidism was stable. Hyperthyroidism in the patients, aged 18 to 65, was newly diagnosed and under 2 months in duration. Most thyroid clonotypes that were expanded above 0.001 also turned up in blood.

This receptor was obtained from a woman between 18 and 29 years old with Graves disease. The chain links TRBV6-1 to TRBJ2-1; unclear D gene. The sample in question was peripheral blood mononuclear cells (PBMCs), obtained at new diagnosis, from a patient treated with antithyroid drugs. CDR3 amino acids: CASNAGGSYNEQFF. DNA of the CDR3: TGTGCCAGCAACGCAGGTGGCTCCTACAATGAGCAGTTCTTC.